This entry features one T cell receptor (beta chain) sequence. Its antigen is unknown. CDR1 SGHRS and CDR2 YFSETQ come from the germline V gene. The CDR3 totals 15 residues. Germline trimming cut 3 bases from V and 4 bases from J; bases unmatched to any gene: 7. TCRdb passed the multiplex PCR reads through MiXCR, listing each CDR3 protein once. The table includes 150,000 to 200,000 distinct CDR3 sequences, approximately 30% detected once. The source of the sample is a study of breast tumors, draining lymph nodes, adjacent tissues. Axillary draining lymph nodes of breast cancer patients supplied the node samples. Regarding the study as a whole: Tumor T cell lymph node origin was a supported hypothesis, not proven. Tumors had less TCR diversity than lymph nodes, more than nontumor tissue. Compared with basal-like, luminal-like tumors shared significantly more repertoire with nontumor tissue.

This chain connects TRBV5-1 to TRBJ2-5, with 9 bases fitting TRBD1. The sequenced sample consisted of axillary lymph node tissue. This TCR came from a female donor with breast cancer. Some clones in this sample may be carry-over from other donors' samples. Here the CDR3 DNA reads TGCGCCAGCAGCTCCGTTACAGGGGGCCTAGAGACCCAGTACTTC. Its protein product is CASSSVTGGLETQYF.